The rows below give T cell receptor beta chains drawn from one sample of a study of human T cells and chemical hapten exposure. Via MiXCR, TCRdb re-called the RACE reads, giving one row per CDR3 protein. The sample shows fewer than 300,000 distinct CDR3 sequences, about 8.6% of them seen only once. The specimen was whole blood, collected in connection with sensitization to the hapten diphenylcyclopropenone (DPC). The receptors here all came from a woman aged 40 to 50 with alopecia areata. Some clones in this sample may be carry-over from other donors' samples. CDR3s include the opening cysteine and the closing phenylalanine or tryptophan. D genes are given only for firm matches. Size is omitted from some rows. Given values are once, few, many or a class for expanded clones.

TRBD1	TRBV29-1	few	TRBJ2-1	TGCAGCGTTCGAGGACAGGGTGCCATTTCTCCATTTAATGAGCAGTTCTTC	CSVRGQGAISPFNEQFF
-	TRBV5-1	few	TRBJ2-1	TGCGCCAGCAGTTACTCAGGAGGGCCCCTTTACAATGAGCAGTTCTTC	CASSYSGGPLYNEQFF
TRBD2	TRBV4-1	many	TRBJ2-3	TGCGCCAGCAGCCCCGGACTAGCGCGATCTAGCACAGATACGCAGTATTTT	CASSPGLARSSTDTQYF
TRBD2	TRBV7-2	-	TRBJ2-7	TGTGCCAGCACCCGACTAGCGCGGAGCTCCTACGAGCAGTACTTC	CASTRLARSSYEQYF
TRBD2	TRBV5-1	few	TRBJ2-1	TGCGCCAGCAGAAGCATAGCGGGAGTGGGGGAGCAGTTCTTC	CASRSIAGVGEQFF
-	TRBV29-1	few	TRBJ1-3	TGCAGCGTTGTAGGGGGCTCTGGAAACACCATATATTTT	CSVVGGSGNTIYF
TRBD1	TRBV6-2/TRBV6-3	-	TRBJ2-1	TGTGCCAGCAGTGCGCGGACAGGGAGGAGGTCCTACAATGAGCAGTTCTTC	CASSARTGRRSYNEQFF
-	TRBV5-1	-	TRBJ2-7	TGCGCCAGCAGGGACTTTACCGGGACCACTAAAGGTGGTATCTACGAGCAGTACTTC	CASRDFTGTTKGGIYEQYF
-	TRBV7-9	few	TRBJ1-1	TGTGCCAGCAGCGCAGAGGGACAGAACACTGAAGCTTTCTTT	CASSAEGQNTEAFF
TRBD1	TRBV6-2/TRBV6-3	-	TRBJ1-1	TGTGCCAGCAGTTATTTGCCGACAGGGACAGGGGCTGAAGCTTTCTTT	CASSYLPTGTGAEAFF
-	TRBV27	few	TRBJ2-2	TGTGCCAGCAGTTCCCTCCGTACAGTGGCCGGGGAGCTGTTTTTT	CASSSLRTVAGELFF
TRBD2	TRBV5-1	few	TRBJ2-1	TGCGCCAGCAGCCCCCGGGAGGATGAGCAGTTCTTC	CASSPREDEQFF
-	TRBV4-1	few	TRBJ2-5	TGCGCCAGCAGCCAGGACAGCGTAGAGACCCAGTACTTC	CASSQDSVETQYF
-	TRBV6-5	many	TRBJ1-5	TGTGCCAGCGGCCGGACAGCCTATCAGCCCCAGCATTTT	CASGRTAYQPQHF
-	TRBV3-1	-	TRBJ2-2	TGTGCCAGCAGCCCCTTTGGGGGCACCGGGGAGCTGTTTTTT	CASSPFGGTGELFF
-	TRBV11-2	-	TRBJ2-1	TGTGCCAGCAGCCTCCGGGACCTCTACAATGAGCAGTTCTTC	CASSLRDLYNEQFF
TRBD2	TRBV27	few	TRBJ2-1	TGCGCCAGCAGCCTGGGACTAGCGGGAGTCAATGAGCAGTTCTTC	CASSLGLAGVNEQFF
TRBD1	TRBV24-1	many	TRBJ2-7	TGTGCCACCAGTGACCCCACAGGGGGCCCTTCCTACGAGCAGTACTTC	CATSDPTGGPSYEQYF
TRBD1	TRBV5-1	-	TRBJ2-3	TGCGCCAGCAGCTTGGGGCGGACAGGGCCCGGAGATACGCAGTATTTT	CASSLGRTGPGDTQYF
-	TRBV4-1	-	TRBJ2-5	TGCGCCAGCAGCCAAGACCGGCTAGCAGTGGAGACCCAGTACTTC	CASSQDRLAVETQYF
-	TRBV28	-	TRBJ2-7	TGTGCCAGCAGTTTATCCGCGGGGTTGCAGTACTTC	CASSLSAGLQYF
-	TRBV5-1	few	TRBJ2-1	TGCGCCAGCAGCTTGGAGGGGTTAGCCAATGAGCAGTTCTTC	CASSLEGLANEQFF
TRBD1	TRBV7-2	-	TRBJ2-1	TGTGCCAGCAGCTTAGCTACAGGGGGAAGGGGGCAGTTCTTC	CASSLATGGRGQFF
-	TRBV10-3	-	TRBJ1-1	TGTGCCAGGGGTTTCTGCCGGGTGAACACTGAAGCTTTCTTT	CARGFCRVNTEAFF
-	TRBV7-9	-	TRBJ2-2	TGTGCCAGCAGCTTAGTAGGAGGGCACCCCGGGGAGCTGTTTTTT	CASSLVGGHPGELFF
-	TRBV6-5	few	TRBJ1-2	TGTGCCAGCAGTACCCCCCTGGGTTTGTCAGGGAGCTATGGCTACACCTTC	CASSTPLGLSGSYGYTF
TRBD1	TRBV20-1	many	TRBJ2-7	TGCAGTGCGGGGACAGGGGATTTCTACGAGCAGTACTTC	CSAGTGDFYEQYF
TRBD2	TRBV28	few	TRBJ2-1	TGTGCCAGCAGTTTACTAGCGGGAGCGTTGAATGAGCAGTTCTTC	CASSLLAGALNEQFF
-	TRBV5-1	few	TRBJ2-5	TGCGCCAGCAGCTTGGACACTAGGCTCGGGGAGACCCAGTACTTC	CASSLDTRLGETQYF
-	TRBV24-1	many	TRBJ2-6	TGTGCCACCTCACGGGGTTCCGGGGCCAACGTCCTGACTTTC	CATSRGSGANVLTF
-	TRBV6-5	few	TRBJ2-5	TGTGCCAGCAGTGGAGAGGACGGCCGCCAAGAGACCCAGTACTTC	CASSGEDGRQETQYF
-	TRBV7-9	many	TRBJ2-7	TGTGCCAGCAGCCCAGAGCCGACAGGCCGCGGCGAGCAGTACTTC	CASSPEPTGRGEQYF
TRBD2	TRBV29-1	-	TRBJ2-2	TGCAGCGTTGAATCGGGGGGCACCGGGGAGCTGTTTTTT	CSVESGGTGELFF
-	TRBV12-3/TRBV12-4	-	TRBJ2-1	TGTGCCAGCAGTTTAAGTTTGAGAGGACACAATGAGCAGTTCTTC	CASSLSLRGHNEQFF
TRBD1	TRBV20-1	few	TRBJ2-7	TGCAGTGCGGCGGACAGGGGGCGAGGCGAGCAGTACTTC	CSAADRGRGEQYF
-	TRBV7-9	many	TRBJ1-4	TGTGCCAGCAGCTTGGGCCAGGGTGGTGAAAAACTGTTTTTT	CASSLGQGGEKLFF
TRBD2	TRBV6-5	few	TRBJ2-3	TGTGCCAGCAGGAGGGAGGGCCTCACAGATACGCAGTATTTT	CASRREGLTDTQYF
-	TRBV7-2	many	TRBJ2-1	TGTGCCAGCAGCCCCCAGTCCGAGGTTGAGCAGTTCTTC	CASSPQSEVEQFF
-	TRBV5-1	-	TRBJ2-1	TGCGCCAGCAGCTTGGTGGGCCGCGAGGAGCAGTTCTTC	CASSLVGREEQFF
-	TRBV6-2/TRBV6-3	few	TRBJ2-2	TGTGCCAGCAGTTATTTCGGGACGAACACCGGGGAGCTGTTTTTT	CASSYFGTNTGELFF
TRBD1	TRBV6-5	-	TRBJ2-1	TGTGCCAGCAGTTACCTACAGGGGAATGAGCAGTTCTTC	CASSYLQGNEQFF
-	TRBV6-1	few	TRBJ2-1	TGTGCCAGCAGTGAAGGGCTAACCTACAATGAGCAGTTCTTC	CASSEGLTYNEQFF
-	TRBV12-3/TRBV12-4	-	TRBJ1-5	TGTGCCAGCAGTTACCGGGGGGTAAATCAGCCCCAGCATTTT	CASSYRGVNQPQHF
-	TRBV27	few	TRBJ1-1	TGTGCCAGCAGTTTATTTTCAGGGGCTGAAGCTTTCTTT	CASSLFSGAEAFF
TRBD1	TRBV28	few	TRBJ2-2	TGTGCCAGCAGTTCAGGGGGATCCGGGGAGCTGTTTTTT	CASSSGGSGELFF
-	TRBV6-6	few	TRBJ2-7	TGTGCCAGCAGTCCGAGCCGGGCGGCGGGCTCCTACGAGCAGTACTTC	CASSPSRAAGSYEQYF
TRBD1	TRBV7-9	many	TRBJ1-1	TGTGCCAGCAGCTTTCGGACAGGGGCCACTGAAGCTTTCTTT	CASSFRTGATEAFF
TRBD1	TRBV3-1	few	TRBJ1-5	TGTGCCAGCAGCCAACACGGACAGGGGGGCAATCAGCCCCAGCATTTT	CASSQHGQGGNQPQHF
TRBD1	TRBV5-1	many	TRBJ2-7	TGCGCCAGCAGCCCGGCCGGGACAGGGGCCTACGAGCAGTACTTC	CASSPAGTGAYEQYF
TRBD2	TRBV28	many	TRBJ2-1	TGTGCCAGCAGACGGACTAGCGGGGTCTACAATGAGCAGTTCTTC	CASRRTSGVYNEQFF
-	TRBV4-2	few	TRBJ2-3	TGTGCCAGCAGCCAAGAAGTTTCGGCAGACACAGATACGCAGTATTTT	CASSQEVSADTDTQYF
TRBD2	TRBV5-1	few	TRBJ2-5	TGCGCCAGCAGCTTGAATCTAGCGGGAGTTGTGGAGACCCAGTACTTC	CASSLNLAGVVETQYF
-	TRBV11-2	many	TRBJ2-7	TGTGCCAGCAGCTTAGGCGAGTACTACGAGCAGTACTTC	CASSLGEYYEQYF
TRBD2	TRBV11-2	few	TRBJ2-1	TGTGCCAGCAGCTTAGAGATTAGCGGGGGGCAGTTCTTC	CASSLEISGGQFF
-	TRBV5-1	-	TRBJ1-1	TGCGCCAGCAGCATGGGGGGAACTGAAGCTTTCTTT	CASSMGGTEAFF
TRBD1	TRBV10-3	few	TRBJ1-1	TGTGCCATCAGTAAGGGGGCGGCCGAAGCTTTCTTT	CAISKGAAEAFF
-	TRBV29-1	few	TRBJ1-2	TGCAGCGTTGAATCCGGGACCTATGGCTACACCTTC	CSVESGTYGYTF